The 13 T cell receptor beta chains below come from one sample, sequenced in a study of shared clonotypes between healthy human individuals. Repertoires were generated with immunoSEQ multiplex PCR, while TCRdb's copy carries only in-frame clones and drops some. The sample has 1.5 million to 2.5 million clones; just under 95% are singletons. CD45RO-negative CD8 cells positively selected for CCR7 made up the naive population, which excluded terminally differentiated effector memory CD45RA+ cells. Sample: naive CD8+ T cells sorted from blood. The receptor set was obtained from a man aged 18-30 years in good health.

The V gene is TRBV2, the J gene TRBJ2-7; the D is unclear. There are 12 residues in the CDR3. Germline assignment: CDR1 SNHLY and CDR2 FYNNEI. V was trimmed by 9 bases and J by 2 bases, leaving 11 bases between them. The DNA of the CDR3 is TGTGCCAGTTGGACCGACCCCTACGAGCAGTACTTC. Protein sequence: CASWTDPYEQYF. The whole variable domain, filled in from reference TRBV2 and TRBJ2-7, reads EPEVTQTPSHQVTQMGQEVILRCVPISNHLYFYWYRQILGQKVEFLVSFYNNEISEKSEIFDDQFSVERPDGSNFTLKIRSTKLEDSAMYFCASWTDPYEQYFGPGTRLTVT.

As concerns this clone: Different DNA sequences within this sample yield the same CDR3. The chain couples TRBV19 to TRBJ1-5; no definite D call. Germline CDR1 and CDR2: LNHDA and SQIVND (reference sequence). The CDR3 totals 15 residues. V was trimmed by 0 bases and J by 2 bases, leaving 8 bases between them. The CDR3 loop reads CASSIDREGNQPQHF. The CDR3 DNA reads as TGTGCCAGTAGTATAGATCGGGAGGGCAATCAGCCCCAGCATTTT.

V and J are TRBV7-9 and TRBJ2-7; 9 bases align to TRBD1. From germline, CDR1 is SEHNR and CDR2 FQNEAQ (reference sequence). V lost 1 base and J lost 1; bases outside the gene matches: 11. This CDR3 is 18 amino acids long. The CDR3 reads CASSLGTGQGKRSYEQYF. The CDR3 DNA reads TGTGCCAGCAGCTTAGGAACGGGACAGGGAAAGAGGTCCTACGAGCAGTACTTC.

The rearrangement uses TRBV11-3 and TRBJ2-2; TRBD1 might be the D (5 bases). V gave up 1 base and J gave up 1 base, with 7 bases separating them. The CDR3 extends over 15 amino acids. CDR1 is SGHNT and CDR2 is YENEEA in the germline V gene. The CDR3 loop reads CASSLAGQNTGELFF. DNA of the CDR3: TGTGCCAGCAGCTTAGCCGGACAGAACACCGGGGAGCTGTTTTTT.

The gene calls are TRBV13 and TRBJ2-5, with TRBD1 identical over 7 bases. J lost 1 base, V lost 5 bases, and 7 bases had no gene match. Germline V gene data show CDR1 as PRHDT and CDR2 as FYEKMQ (reference sequence). The CDR3 sequence is 15 residues long. The CDR3 DNA sequence: TGTGCCAGCAGCCCACAGGGGATAGGCCAAGAGACCCAGTACTTC. Translation gives CASSPQGIGQETQYF.

The chain combines TRBV9 with TRBJ1-1, with D unclear. CDR1 and CDR2 (germline): SGDLS, YYNGEE. The V end lost 0 bases, the J end lost 6 bases, and 18 bases lay between the germline ends. The CDR3 runs 16 residues. CDR3 in amino acids: CASSVVVSTKGAEAFF. The CDR3 DNA follows: TGTGCCAGCAGCGTAGTGGTCTCAACAAAGGGCGCTGAAGCTTTCTTT. The full variable domain, with the rest looked up from reference TRBV9 and TRBJ1-1, is DSGVTQTPKHLITATGQRVTLRCSPRSGDLSVYWYQQSLDQGLQFLIQYYNGEERAKGNILERFSAQQFPDLHSELNLSSLELGDSALYFCASSVVVSTKGAEAFFGQGTRLTVV.

The V and J genes are TRBV6-6 and TRBJ2-3; TRBD1 is a possible D gene (7 bases). CDR3 length: 15 amino acids. Trimming removed 3 bases from V and 4 bases from J, with 14 bases in between. Germline V gene data show CDR1 as MNHNY and CDR2 as SVGAGI (reference sequence). In DNA, the CDR3 is TGTGCCAGCAGTTATCACAGGGGAGGTCCAGATACGCAGTATTTT. It encodes CASSYHRGGPDTQYF.

This clone has just a few counts. The gene calls are TRBV7-8 and TRBJ1-2; TRBD1 matches 9 bases. The CDR3 is 15 amino acids. The germline CDR1 and CDR2 sequences are SGHVS and FQNEAQ. The junction had 7 bases not matched to a gene; V was cut back by 3 bases and J by 5 bases. DNA of the CDR3: TGTGCCAGCAGCTTGGGTACAGGGGGCGGATATGGCTACACCTTC. It specifies CASSLGTGGGYGYTF. The whole variable domain, remainder taken from reference TRBV7-8 and TRBJ1-2, is GAGVSQSPRYKVAKRGQDVALRCDPISGHVSLFWYQQALGQGPEFLTYFQNEAQLDKSGLPSDRFFAERPEGSVSTLKIQRTQQEDSAVYLCASSLGTGGGYGYTFGSGTRLTVV.

This rearrangement joins TRBV6-1 to TRBJ2-7; 7 nucleotides agree with TRBD1. The CDR3 is made up of 13 amino acids. The germline V gene has CDR1 MNHNS and CDR2 SASEGT. V dropped 10 bases and J dropped 2; count of bases not matched to a gene: 8. In DNA, the CDR3 is TGTGCCACTATTTCCGGGACAGCCTACGAGCAGTACTTC. Its protein product is CATISGTAYEQYF.

This rearrangement joins TRBV5-4 to TRBJ1-2, with 8 bases that match TRBD1. CDR1 is SGHNT, CDR2 YYREEE, per germline (reference sequence). CDR3 length: 13 residues. The J segment lost 8 bases and the V segment lost 3 bases, leaving 6 bases of the junction unmatched. The DNA for the CDR3 is TGTGCCAGCAGCTCGACAGGGGCGCAGGGCTACACCTTC. Its translation: CASSSTGAQGYTF.

This rearrangement joins TRBV5-1 to TRBJ2-5, with 7 bases identical to TRBD2. This CDR3 contains 15 residues. The junction had 10 bases not matched to a gene; V was cut back by 3 bases and J by 5 bases. CDR1 SGHRS and CDR2 YFSETQ come from the germline V gene. CDR3 protein: CASSWKAHGGETQYF. DNA of the CDR3: TGCGCCAGCAGCTGGAAGGCACACGGGGGGGAGACCCAGTACTTC.

In the case of this clone: Different DNA sequences within this sample yield the same CDR3. J is TRBJ1-1 and V is TRBV19, with TRBD1 identical over 7 bases. The germline CDR1 and CDR2 sequences are LNHDA and SQIVND (reference sequence). V gave up 1 base and J gave up 4 bases; unmatched junction bases: 3. There are 14 residues in the CDR3. CDR3 amino acids: CASSIGQGGTEAFF. The CDR3 DNA sequence: TGTGCCAGTAGTATAGGACAGGGAGGCACTGAAGCTTTCTTT.

This rearrangement joins TRBV27 to TRBJ2-7, with 7 nucleotides matching TRBD1. The junction had 4 bases not matched to a gene; V was cut back by 2 bases and J by 3 bases. Germline V gene lookup returns CDR1 MNHEY and CDR2 SMNVEV (reference sequence). The CDR3 covers 14 residues. The CDR3 nucleotides are TGTGCCAGCAGTTTACATAGACAGGGCTACGAGCAGTACTTC. This translates into CASSLHRQGYEQYF.